The 5 T cell receptor beta chains below were found in one sample sequenced in a study of blood T cell repertoires in COVID-19. Method: immunoSEQ multiplex PCR; TCRdb's copy keeps in-frame clones and lacks some. The data contain about 380,000 clones, more than 75% of them seen just once; the ten biggest clones take up more than 1%. The material sequenced was peripheral blood. The receptors stem from a human donor with acute or convalescent COVID-19. The donor label of this sample is uncertain.

The chain couples TRBV21-1 to TRBJ1-2; the D call in the table, TRBD1, was not verified against the DNA. TRBV21-1 is termed a pseudogene. There are 21 residues in the CDR3. The CDR3 sequence: CASSKKRNGQPDLNLNYGYTF. The DNA for the CDR3 is TGTGCCAGCAGCAAAAAGAGGAACGGACAGCCCGACCTCAACTTAAACTATGGCTACACCTTC.

Regarding this clone: Other DNA sequences in this specimen translate into the identical CDR3. V and J are TRBV12-3 or TRBV12-4 and TRBJ2-1; D is unresolved. With 1 base removed from V and 10 bases from J, the gap between germline ends came to 8 bases. The CDR3 contains 12 residues. Written as DNA, the CDR3 is TGTGCCAGCAGTTTAGGAGGCGGAGAGCAGTTCTTC. Translating it yields CASSLGGGEQFF.

The V call is TRBV3-1 (or the pseudogene TRBV3-2), the J call TRBJ1-3; 8 positions agree with TRBD1. The length of the CDR3 is 17 residues. Germline V CDR1 and CDR2: LGHDT, YNNKEL (reference sequence). V shed 3 bases and J 2 bases; nucleotides not matched to a gene: 9. The CDR3 loop is CASSHRNRGRPGNTIYF. The CDR3 nucleotides read TGTGCCAGCAGCCACAGAAACAGGGGGAGGCCTGGAAACACCATATATTTT.

The CDR3 loop reads CASSFGGANEKLFF. The CDR3 coding sequence is TGTGCCAGCAGCTTTGGGGGGGCGAATGAAAAACTGTTTTTT. The V call is TRBV5-4, the J call TRBJ1-4, with D tentatively TRBD1 (6 bases). V lost 2 bases to trimming and J lost 5 bases, with 10 bases between them. The CDR3 covers 14 residues. Germline CDR1 SGHNT, CDR2 YYREEE (reference sequence).

This chain links TRBV7-2 with TRBJ1-5; D perhaps matches TRBD1 (6 bases). Germline CDR1 and CDR2: SGHTA and FQGNSA. The CDR3 runs 13 residues. V lost 8 bases and J 4 bases, leaving 12 bases between the germline ends. In DNA form, the CDR3 reads TGTGCCAGCGCCGGACAGCGGAATCAGCCCCAGCATTTT. Translation gives CASAGQRNQPQHF.